This T cell receptor beta chain comes out of a study of post-analysis software for immune sequencing data. In the study overall: Included courses were relapsing-remitting and secondary progressive multiple sclerosis; progressive-relapsing multiple sclerosis was also included.

Each TCR beta cDNA library carried unique molecular identifiers. Each batch of about 0.95 to 10 million T cells produced roughly 0.5 million cDNA molecules. In TCRdb, the PCR reads were re-called with MiXCR into one record per CDR3 protein. The data hold 750,000 to 950,000 distinct CDR3 sequences, with approximately 50% observed a single time. General observations from the study: People with multiple sclerosis had a significantly lower normalized Chao1 diversity than controls did.

Concerning this clonotype: What it binds is unknown.

Specimen: blood. This receptor was identified in a girl under 18 with multiple sclerosis.

The CDR3 coding sequence is TGTGCCACCAGCAGACCGGGTCCCACAGCGGAGCAGTACTTC. Translated: CATSRPGPTAEQYF. The chain carries TRBV15 and TRBJ2-5, with D tentatively TRBD2 (5 bases). This CDR3 spans 14 amino acids. Germline CDR1 reads LNHNV; CDR2 reads YYDKDF (reference sequence). The ends were cut back, 2 bases at V and 11 bases at J, with 18 bases in the middle.